The 13 T cell receptor beta chains below come from one sample, sequenced in a study of blood T cell repertoires in COVID-19. Sequencing was performed with immunoSEQ multiplex PCR; in TCRdb, only in-frame clones are kept and a portion is missing. This table holds some 70,000 clones, 75% to 95% found once. The source material was peripheral blood. The receptors stem from a man aged 40-50 years with COVID-19, enrolled during active disease.

The rearrangement uses TRBV2 and TRBJ1-4; 7 nucleotides align to TRBD1. Germline CDR1 SNHLY, CDR2 FYNNEI. Losses at the gene ends were 6 bases for V and 0 bases for J; bases not matched to a gene: 4. CDR3 length: 15 residues. The CDR3 loop reads CASRGTDATNEKLFF. The CDR3 DNA reads TGTGCCAGCAGGGGGACAGATGCAACTAATGAAAAACTGTTTTTT.

The V and J genes are TRBV19 and TRBJ2-3; 10 nucleotides agree with TRBD1. Germline lookup yields CDR1 LNHDA and CDR2 SQIVND (reference sequence). The CDR3 loop spans 15 amino acids. After removal of 6 bases from V and 0 bases from J, the junction contained 3 bases not matched to a gene. CDR3 in DNA: TGTGCCAGTAGCATGACAGGGGGCAGCACAGATACGCAGTATTTT. Translated: CASSMTGGSTDTQYF.

The chain employs TRBV6-1 and TRBJ1-1; 8 nucleotides line up with TRBD1. Losses at the gene ends were 1 base for V and 4 bases for J; bases not matched to a gene: 5. This CDR3 spans 15 amino acids. Germline-derived CDR1 and CDR2 are MNHNS and SASEGT. CDR3: CASSEGTGIGTEAFF. The CDR3 DNA sequence: TGTGCCAGCAGTGAAGGGACAGGGATTGGCACTGAAGCTTTCTTT.

The V and J genes are TRBV12-5 and TRBJ2-7, with a possible D match to TRBD1 (6 bases). Trimming left V 1 base short and J 6 bases short, with 22 bases between. Germline V gives CDR1 LGHNT, CDR2 FRNRAP. The CDR3 has 17 amino acids. CDR3 sequence: CASGLGDLGGFPSEQYF. In nucleotides, the CDR3 is TGTGCTAGTGGTTTGGGAGACCTAGGGGGTTTCCCCTCCGAGCAGTACTTC. The full variable domain, completed using reference TRBV12-5 and TRBJ2-7, is DARVTQTPRHKVTEMGQEVTMRCQPILGHNTVFWYRQTMMQGLELLAYFRNRAPLDDSGMPKDRFSAEMPDATLATLKIQPSEPRDSAVYFCASGLGDLGGFPSEQYFGPGTRLTVT.

The chain couples TRBV5-1 to TRBJ2-7; TRBD2 aligns across 16 bases. This CDR3 is built from 18 residues. V lost 2 bases to trimming and J lost 1 base; unmatched junction nucleotides: 6. Germline V lookup: CDR1 SGHRS, CDR2 YFSETQ. This CDR3 is CASSLLTGLAGGSYEQYF. As DNA, the CDR3 is TGCGCCAGCAGCTTACTTACGGGACTAGCGGGGGGGTCCTACGAGCAGTACTTC.

The chain is built from TRBV7-6 and TRBJ1-4; D gene uncertain. CDR3 length: 16 residues. Trimming pared 5 bases from V and 8 bases from J, leaving 21 bases between. Germline values: CDR1 SGHVS, CDR2 FNYEAQ. CDR3 DNA sequence: TGTGCCAGCAGCCGACGTTCCGGGGTGGTGGGCGAAAAACTGTTTTTT. This translates into CASSRRSGVVGEKLFF.

The V and J genes are TRBV20-1 and TRBJ2-7; D possibly corresponds to TRBD1 (5 bases). Germline V gene lookup returns CDR1 DFQATT and CDR2 SNEGSKA (reference sequence). CDR3 length: 11 amino acids. Trimming shortened V by 6 bases and J by 2 bases, and 8 bases separated the two germline ends. The CDR3 reads CSAQQAYEQYF. The CDR3, as DNA: TGCAGTGCCCAACAGGCCTACGAGCAGTACTTC.

The rearrangement joins TRBV28 to TRBJ2-3; the match to TRBD2 covers 13 bases. The germline CDR1 and CDR2 sequences are MDHEN and SYDVKM. The CDR3 has 16 amino acids. Trimming removed 5 bases from V and 5 bases from J; junction bases left unmatched: 7. The chain's CDR3 is CASSTSGGVWVDTQYF. DNA of the CDR3: TGTGCCAGCAGTACTAGCGGGGGGGTGTGGGTAGATACGCAGTATTTT.

The chain joins TRBV29-1 to TRBJ1-1; D might be TRBD1 (5 bases). The CDR3 is made up of 13 amino acids. CDR1 is SQVTM, CDR2 ANQGSEA, per germline. Trimming left V 6 bases short and J 1 base short, with 12 bases between. CDR3 in amino acids: CSVPGLKNTEAFF. CDR3 coding DNA: TGCAGCGTCCCGGGACTGAAGAACACTGAAGCTTTCTTT.

The chain combines TRBV7-9 with TRBJ2-5; TRBD2 aligns across 7 bases. The length of the CDR3 is 17 residues. In germline, CDR1 is SEHNR, CDR2 FQNEAQ (reference sequence). V was clipped by 0 bases and J by 0 bases; unmatched bases: 7. Written as DNA, the CDR3 is TGTGCCAGCAGCTTAGCGCTCCCGCTAGCGGACCAAGAGACCCAGTACTTC. Its translation: CASSLALPLADQETQYF.

The V call is TRBV2, the J call TRBJ1-4, with TRBD1 identical over 9 bases. With V trimmed by 3 bases and J by 7 bases, 6 bases remained unmatched. The germline gives CDR1 SNHLY, CDR2 FYNNEI. The CDR3 runs 15 residues. The CDR3 coding sequence is TGTGCCAGCAGTGAGGGTGACAGGGGGTTTGAAAAACTGTTTTTT. This encodes CASSEGDRGFEKLFF.

The rearrangement uses TRBV5-5 and TRBJ2-7, with a possible D match to TRBD1 (6 bases). The CDR3 consists of 15 residues. Trimming took 2 bases from V and 4 from J, leaving 16 bases between them. Germline CDR1 reads SGHKS; CDR2 reads YYEKEE (reference sequence). This chain's CDR3 is CASSLVTGTMYEQYF. For the CDR3, the DNA is TGTGCCAGCAGCTTAGTAACAGGGACGATGTACGAGCAGTACTTC.

The chain is built from TRBV29-1 and TRBJ2-7; tentative D call: TRBD2 (7 bases). The CDR3 contains 14 residues. V lost 4 bases and J lost 0, with 13 bases in between. Germline V gives CDR1 SQVTM, CDR2 ANQGSEA. CDR3 in DNA: TGCAGCGTTGGTCGCGGGGGCATCTCCTACGAGCAGTACTTC. The encoded protein is CSVGRGGISYEQYF.